This TCR beta chain appears in the sequencing data of a study of T cell responses to AZD1222 COVID-19 vaccine. The assay was immunoSEQ multiplex PCR, and TCRdb's table has in-frame clones only and misses some. The sample shows approximately 160,000 clones, 85% to 95% of them seen only once. The germline gives CDR1 SGHVS, CDR2 FQNEAQ. The V and J ends lost 5 bases and 5 bases, in that order; junction bases with no gene match: 6. The CDR3 covers 13 residues. Whole-study results and caveats: Within unmutated variant regions lay the reported targets of nearly half of spike-specific TCRs.

Note on this clone: Its target is unknown.

This receptor was obtained from an adult in good health. The chain recombines TRBV7-8 with TRBJ2-7, with 7 positions matching TRBD1. The source was peripheral blood, collected on day 0 of AZD1222 vaccination. The CDR3 region is CASSTPDRDEQYF. Here the CDR3 DNA reads TGTGCCAGCAGCACCCCCGACAGGGACGAGCAGTACTTC.